The 12 T cell receptor beta chains listed next were all sequenced from one sample in a study of breast tumors, draining lymph nodes, adjacent tissues listed by TCRdb under 2016. The library came from multiplex PCR. TCRdb shows the sequencer as Illumina HiSeq 2000. TCRdb reanalyzed the raw reads on its own, using fastp at Q25 for trimming and MiXCR for clone calling, and kept in-frame beta chains. Each CDR3 protein gets just one entry, which takes the most common genes and DNA from the rows behind it. The sample table records about 230,000 distinct CDR3 sequences; approximately 31% of these occur just once. The ten most abundant clones make up roughly 1.3% of the sample. The axillary draining lymph nodes of breast cancer patients were the source of the lymph node samples. Sequencing used axillary lymph node tissue. The source is a female donor with breast cancer. Some clones in this sample may be carry-over from other donors' samples.

Of note for this clonotype: Possible read error: a much larger clone is one base away. The chain has TRBV6-5 and TRBJ2-7, with TRBD1 matching 7 bases. Germline loops: CDR1 MNHEY, CDR2 SVGAGI. CDR3 length: 15 residues. The trim removed 5 bases at V and 4 bases at J, leaving 11 bases unmatched. The CDR3 nucleotides read TGTGCCAGCAGTCACGGAGGTACAGGGGTTTACGAGCAGTACTTC. The encoded protein is CASSHGGTGVYEQYF.

This clonotype was counted many times. The chain employs TRBV2 and TRBJ2-3; D may be TRBD1 (7 bases). This CDR3 has 16 residues. The germline V and J ends were trimmed by 5 bases and 2 bases, with 17 bases remaining between them. CDR1 and CDR2 (germline): SNHLY, FYNNEI. The CDR3 is CASSWDSGGDTDTQYF. The CDR3 region has the DNA TGTGCCAGCAGTTGGGACAGCGGAGGGGACACAGATACGCAGTATTTT. Full variable domain (outside the CDR3, taken from reference TRBV2 and TRBJ2-3): EPEVTQTPSHQVTQMGQEVILRCVPISNHLYFYWYRQILGQKVEFLVSFYNNEISEKSEIFDDQFSVERPDGSNFTLKIRSTKLEDSAMYFCASSWDSGGDTDTQYFGPGTRLTVL.

There are a few counts of this clonotype. V gene TRBV5-8 combines with J gene TRBJ2-6, with D unresolved. This CDR3 is 18 amino acids long. Deletions cut 2 bases from V and 0 bases from J, with 15 bases between. Germline-derived CDR1 and CDR2 are SGHTS and YDEGEE. The CDR3, as DNA: TGTGCCAGCAGCTTTGTAACCGCAACGAGCTCTGGGGCCAACGTCCTGACTTTC. It is translated as CASSFVTATSSGANVLTF.

This clonotype came up many times. The V and J genes are TRBV5-1 and TRBJ2-3; 8 positions agree with TRBD1. This CDR3 region has 16 residues. Unmatched junction bases numbered 5, after V lost 0 bases and J lost 2 bases. The germline CDR1 and CDR2 sequences are SGHRS and YFSETQ. CDR3 sequence reads: CASSLGQGYSTDTQYF. The CDR3 coding sequence is TGCGCCAGCAGCTTGGGACAGGGGTACTCCACAGATACGCAGTATTTT.

This clonotype showed up just once. DNA of the CDR3: TGCGCCAGCAGCTTACCCGGGACAGAGTACCGGGAGGTGTACAATGAGCAGTTCTTC. Its translation is CASSLPGTEYREVYNEQFF. This chain links TRBV5-1 with TRBJ2-1; D may be TRBD1 or TRBD2 (7 bases each). V lost 2 bases and J lost 4, with 25 bases in between. The germline CDR1 and CDR2 sequences are SGHRS and YFSETQ. The CDR3 totals 19 residues.

This clonotype has at least ten counts. The rearrangement joins TRBV7-2 to TRBJ1-6; D not resolved. CDR3 length equals 15 residues. Germline V gene data show CDR1 as SGHTA and CDR2 as FQGNSA. V was shortened by 3 bases and J by 7 bases, with 13 bases between the two germline ends. The CDR3 nucleotides read TGTGCCAGCAGCTTCGAGGGTACCGGGAATTCACCCCTCCACTTT. It codes for CASSFEGTGNSPLHF.

The chain is built from TRBV7-6 and TRBJ1-1; D is perhaps TRBD1 (5 bases). CDR3 length equals 14 residues. Germline CDR1 is SGHVS and CDR2 is FNYEAQ. Between the trimmed V and J ends, which lost 5 bases and 0 bases, there was a span of 10 bases. CDR3 in amino acids: CASSGDGLNTEAFF. DNA of the CDR3: TGTGCCAGCAGCGGGGACGGGCTGAACACTGAAGCTTTCTTT.

This clonotype was counted once. The chain carries TRBV24-1 and TRBJ2-5; the match to TRBD2 covers 9 bases. CDR1 is KGHDR, CDR2 SFDVKD, per germline. The CDR3 contains 17 residues. V gave up 5 bases and J gave up 0 bases; unmatched junction bases: 9. The CDR3 loop reads CATSALGGRADQETQYF. The CDR3, as DNA: TGTGCCACCAGTGCCCTTGGCGGGAGGGCCGACCAAGAGACCCAGTACTTC.

This clonotype has a count of ten or more. The chain employs TRBV5-1 and TRBJ2-7, with TRBD2 as a possible D gene (7 bases). This CDR3 spans 15 amino acids. Trimming shortened V by 0 bases and J by 2 bases, and 12 bases separated the two germline ends. The V gene's germline CDR1 is SGHRS and CDR2 YFSETQ. CDR3 coding DNA: TGCGCCAGCAGCTTGGGGGGGGGCTTAACCTACGAGCAGTACTTC. It yields the protein CASSLGGGLTYEQYF.

The J gene is TRBJ2-5, the V gene TRBV20-1, with TRBD2 matching over 9 bases. CDR1 is DFQATT, CDR2 SNEGSKA, per germline (reference sequence). This CDR3 is 19 amino acids long. With 0 bases clipped from V and 2 bases from J, the junction kept 16 bases outside the gene matches. CDR3 amino acids: CSARDPGGRAPEEQETQYF. DNA for the CDR3: TGCAGTGCTAGAGATCCCGGCGGGAGGGCGCCGGAAGAGCAAGAGACCCAGTACTTC.

This clonotype was recorded many times. The rearrangement links TRBV3-1 to TRBJ2-7, with D possibly being TRBD2 (7 bases). CDR3 size: 17 residues. CDR1 and CDR2 from the germline V gene are LGHDT and YNNKEL (reference sequence). The V end lost 4 bases, the J end lost 6 bases, and 25 bases lay between the germline ends. The chain's CDR3 is CASSPRLGGGRFGEQYF. As DNA, the CDR3 is TGTGCCAGCAGCCCTAGGCTCGGGGGCGGGAGATTTGGCGAGCAGTACTTC.

Ten or more counts support this clonotype. The chain is built from TRBV18 and TRBJ1-2; the D gene is possibly TRBD1 (6 bases). Germline CDR1 and CDR2: KGHSH and LQKENI. Trimming cost V 1 base and J 14 bases, with 20 bases left between them. CDR3 size: 14 residues. The CDR3 spells CASSPREDRRDHTF. The CDR3 DNA follows: TGTGCCAGCTCACCACGGGAAGACAGGCGCGATCATACCTTC.